The 10 T cell receptor beta chains reported below all come from one sample, sequenced in a study of cytomegalovirus exposure and HLA in healthy donors. The PCR used 60 Vbeta and 13 Jbeta primers. Data came from immunoSEQ multiplex PCR; TCRdb stores just in-frame clones and leaves some out. The profile shows roughly 200,000 clones, around 80% of them singletons. Specimen: PBMCs. These receptors came from a woman in her thirties in good health and CMV-seropositive.

V gene TRBV5-4 combines with J gene TRBJ2-3; D is possibly TRBD2 (5 bases). Between the trimmed V and J ends, which lost 3 bases and 3 bases, there was a span of 8 bases. The CDR3 totals 13 residues. Germline CDR1 and CDR2: SGHNT and YYREEE (reference sequence). The CDR3 loop is CASSSSPTDTQYF. The CDR3, as DNA: TGTGCCAGCAGCTCTAGCCCGACAGATACGCAGTATTTT.

There are a few counts of this clone. The chain recombines TRBV6-5 with TRBJ2-1, with 9 bases matching TRBD1. The CDR3 runs 12 residues. Germline V gene sequence: CDR1 MNHEY, CDR2 SVGAGI. J lost 9 bases, V lost 11 bases, and 8 bases had no gene match. In DNA, the CDR3 is TGTGCCGCCCGGGACAGGGAGAGTGAGCAGTTCTTC. Translated, it gives CAARDRESEQFF.

The gene calls are TRBV4-1 and TRBJ2-1; perhaps TRBD2 as D (6 bases). This CDR3 is built from 14 residues. Germline V gene sequence: CDR1 MGHRA, CDR2 YSYEKL. With 0 bases removed from V and 9 bases from J, the gap between germline ends came to 12 bases. CDR3 bases: TGCGCCAGCAGCCAAGAAACCCTTAGCGGTGAGCAGTTCTTC. This codes for CASSQETLSGEQFF.

This chain joins TRBV5-1 and TRBJ1-1; TRBD1 aligns across 7 bases. Germline-derived CDR1 and CDR2 are SGHRS and YFSETQ. The CDR3 has 17 residues. The V gene end was trimmed by 2 bases and the J gene end by 0 bases; junction bases not matched to a gene: 10. Here the CDR3 reads CASSLYTGTAMNTEAFF. DNA of the CDR3: TGCGCCAGCAGCTTATATACCGGGACAGCTATGAACACTGAAGCTTTCTTT.

The V gene is TRBV5-1, the J gene TRBJ1-1; D gene ambiguous. The CDR3 spans 14 residues. With 4 bases removed from V and 3 bases from J, the gap between germline ends came to 13 bases. Per germline, CDR1 SGHRS and CDR2 YFSETQ. For the CDR3, the DNA is TGCGCCAGCAGCCCGGGAGGAGGGTACACTGAAGCTTTCTTT. Encoded protein: CASSPGGGYTEAFF.

This chain joins TRBV5-1 and TRBJ1-1; TRBD1 aligns across 12 bases. Germline V lookup: CDR1 SGHRS, CDR2 YFSETQ. The CDR3 loop spans 15 amino acids. The ends lost 4 bases at V and 7 bases at J; junction bases unmatched: 8. CDR3 loop: CASSRRDRGRDEAFF. DNA for the CDR3: TGCGCCAGCAGCCGTCGGGACAGGGGGCGGGATGAAGCTTTCTTT. Together with reference TRBV5-1 and TRBJ1-1, the CDR3 gives the full variable domain: KAGVTQTPRYLIKTRGQQVTLSCSPISGHRSVSWYQQTPGQGLQFLFEYFSETQRNKGNFPGRFSGRQFSNSRSEMNVSTLELGDSALYLCASSRRDRGRDEAFFGQGTRLTVV.

Here the CDR3 reads CASSPVRGSEAFF. CDR3 sequence (DNA): TGTGCCAGCAGCCCAGTAAGGGGCAGTGAAGCTTTCTTT. This sequence joins TRBV21-1 and TRBJ1-1; the DNA was not compared with TRBD1, the D call given in the table. TRBV21-1 is a pseudogene. This CDR3 region has 13 residues.

This chain connects TRBV4-1 to TRBJ1-4, with 7 bases matching TRBD1. The CDR3 consists of 16 residues. V was clipped by 1 base and J by 4 bases; unmatched bases: 6. Looked up from germline, CDR1 is MGHRA and CDR2 is YSYEKL. DNA for the CDR3: TGCGCCAGCAGCCAAGTGCAGACAGGGAATAATGAAAAACTGTTTTTT. Residues: CASSQVQTGNNEKLFF.

The chain employs TRBV6-4 and TRBJ2-7; a weak D match, TRBD1 (5 bases). CDR3 length equals 14 residues. Germline V gene lookup returns CDR1 MRHNA and CDR2 SNTAGT. V was cut by 2 bases and J by 5 bases, with 13 bases left in between. DNA for the CDR3: TGTGCCAGCAGTGACGCAGACAGAACCCACGAGCAGTACTTC. Amino acids: CASSDADRTHEQYF.

The chain employs TRBV5-1 and TRBJ1-6; 8 bases map to TRBD1. With 0 bases clipped from V and 8 bases from J, the junction kept 4 bases outside the gene matches. From germline, CDR1 is SGHRS and CDR2 YFSETQ. The CDR3 covers 15 residues. CDR3 amino acids: CASSLARGPHSPLHF. The CDR3 region has the DNA TGCGCCAGCAGCTTGGCCAGGGGGCCCCATTCACCCCTCCACTTT.